This T cell receptor (beta chain) is drawn from a study of pediatric ulcerative colitis. Overall study results and limits: Ulcerative colitis patients shared more blood-rectal clones than controls.

As concerns this clone: The antigen is not known.

During colonoscopy, one to two rectal pinch biopsies were collected. No immunosuppressive drugs were given to ulcerative colitis patients before diagnostic colonoscopy. Sequenced by immunoSEQ multiplex PCR; TCRdb stores in-frame clones only, minus some. The sample has roughly 49,000 clones, around 78% seen once. The sequenced sample was gut tissue. The sequence derives from a girl aged 10 to 17 with moderate ulcerative colitis.

The CDR3 bases are TGTGCCAGTGCATCAGGAGGATACGAGCAGTACTTC. The encoded protein is CASASGGYEQYF. The J gene is TRBJ2-7, the V gene TRBV19; TRBD2 is a possible D gene (5 bases). CDR3 length: 12 amino acids. Germline V CDR1 and CDR2: LNHDA, SQIVND (reference sequence). Trimming took 8 bases from V and 4 from J, leaving 12 bases between them.